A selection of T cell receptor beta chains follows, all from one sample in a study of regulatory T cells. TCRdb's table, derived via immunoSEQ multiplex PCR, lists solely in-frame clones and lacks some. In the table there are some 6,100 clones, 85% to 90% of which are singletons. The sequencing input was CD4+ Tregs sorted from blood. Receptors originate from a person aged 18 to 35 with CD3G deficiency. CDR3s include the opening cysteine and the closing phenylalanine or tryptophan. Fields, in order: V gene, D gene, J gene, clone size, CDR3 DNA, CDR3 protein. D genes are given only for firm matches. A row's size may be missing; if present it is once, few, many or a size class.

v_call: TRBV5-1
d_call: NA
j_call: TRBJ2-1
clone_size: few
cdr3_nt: TGCGCCAGCAGCTTAGCGGGCCCCTACAATGAGCAGTTCTTC
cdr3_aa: CASSLAGPYNEQFF

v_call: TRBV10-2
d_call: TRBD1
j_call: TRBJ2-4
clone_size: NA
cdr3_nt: TGCGCCAGCAGTGAACAGGGGATCATTCAGTACTTC
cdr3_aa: CASSEQGIIQYF

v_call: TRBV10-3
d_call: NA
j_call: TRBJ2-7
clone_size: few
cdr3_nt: TGTGCCATCAGTGGGAGCAGGGGAGGCGAGCAGTACTTC
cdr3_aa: CAISGSRGGEQYF

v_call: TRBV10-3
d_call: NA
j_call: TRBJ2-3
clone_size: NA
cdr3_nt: TGTGCCATCAGTCCATCTCAAGGACAAGGACTAGATACGCAGTATTTT
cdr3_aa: CAISPSQGQGLDTQYF

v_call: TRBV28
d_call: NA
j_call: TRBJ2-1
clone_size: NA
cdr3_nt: TGTGCCAGCAGCTGGCCCGGGGCAGCCACCTACAATGAGCAGTTCTTC
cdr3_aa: CASSWPGAATYNEQFF

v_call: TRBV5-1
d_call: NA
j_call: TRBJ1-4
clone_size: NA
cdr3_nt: TGCGCCAGCAGCCCGGGAAGAGGGGTCAATGAAAAACTGTTTTTT
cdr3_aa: CASSPGRGVNEKLFF

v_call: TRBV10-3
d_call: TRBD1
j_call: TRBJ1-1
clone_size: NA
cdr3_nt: TGTGCCAGCATGCAACGACAGGGAAGCACTGAAGCTTTCTTT
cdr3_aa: CASMQRQGSTEAFF

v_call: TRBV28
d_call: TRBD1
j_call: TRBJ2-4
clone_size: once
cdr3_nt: TGTGCCAGCAGTTTCAGGGGGATAGCCAAAAACATTCAGTACTTC
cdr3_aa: CASSFRGIAKNIQYF

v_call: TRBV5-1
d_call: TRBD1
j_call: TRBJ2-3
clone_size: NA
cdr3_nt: TGCGCCAGCACCGACGGGACAGGCCCGGGGGATACGCAGTATTTT
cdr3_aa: CASTDGTGPGDTQYF

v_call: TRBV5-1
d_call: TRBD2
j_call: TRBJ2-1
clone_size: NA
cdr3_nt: TGCGCCAGCAGCTTGGGTGCGGGGGTAGGGGAGCAGTTCTTC
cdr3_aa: CASSLGAGVGEQFF

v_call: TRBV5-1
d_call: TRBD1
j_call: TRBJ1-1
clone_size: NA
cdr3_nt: TGCGCCAGCAGCTTAAGACAGGGATCCACTGAAGCTTTCTTT
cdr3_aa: CASSLRQGSTEAFF

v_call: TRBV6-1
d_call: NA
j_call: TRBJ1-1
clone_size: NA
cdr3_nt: TGTGCCAGCAGTGCGTTGCAGCGGGGCATAGCTTTCTTT
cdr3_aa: CASSALQRGIAFF

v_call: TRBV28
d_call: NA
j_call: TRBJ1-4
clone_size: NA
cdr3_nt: TGTGCCAGCAGTTCCCCTGGCAGGGCTAATGAAAAACTGTTTTTT
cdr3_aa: CASSSPGRANEKLFF

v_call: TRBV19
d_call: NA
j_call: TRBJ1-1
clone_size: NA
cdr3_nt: TGTGCCAGTAGCAGAGGGGTGGGAAACACTGAAGCTTTCTTT
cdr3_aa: CASSRGVGNTEAFF

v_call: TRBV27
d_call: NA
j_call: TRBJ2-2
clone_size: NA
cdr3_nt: TGTGCCAGCAGTTTATACGGCAGGGACACCGGGGAGCTGTTTTTT
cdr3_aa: CASSLYGRDTGELFF

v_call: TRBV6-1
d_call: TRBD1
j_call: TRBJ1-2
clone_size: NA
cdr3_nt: TGTGCCAGCAGGCCTATGGGGACAGGGGGCTACACCTTC
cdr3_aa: CASRPMGTGGYTF

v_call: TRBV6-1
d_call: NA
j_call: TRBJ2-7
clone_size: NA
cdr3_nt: TGTGCCAGCTCCCAAATTAGCTCCTACGAGCAGTACTTC
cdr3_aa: CASSQISSYEQYF

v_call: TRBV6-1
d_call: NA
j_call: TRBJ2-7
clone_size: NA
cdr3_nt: TGTGCCAGCAGTATAAACTTACAGGGCTACGAGCAGTACTTC
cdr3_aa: CASSINLQGYEQYF

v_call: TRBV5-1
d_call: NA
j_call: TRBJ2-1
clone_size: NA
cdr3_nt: TGCGCCAGCAGCTTAAGCGGGTGGTTCTACAATGAGCAGTTCTTC
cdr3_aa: CASSLSGWFYNEQFF

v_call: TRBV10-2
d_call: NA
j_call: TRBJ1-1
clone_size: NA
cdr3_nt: TGCGCCAGCAGTGCACTCGGGAGCAATGAAGCTTTCTTT
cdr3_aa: CASSALGSNEAFF

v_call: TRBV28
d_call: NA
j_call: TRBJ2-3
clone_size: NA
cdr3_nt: TGTGCCAGCAGGAAGAGGGGAGGCCAGTCAGATACGCAGTATTTT
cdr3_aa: CASRKRGGQSDTQYF

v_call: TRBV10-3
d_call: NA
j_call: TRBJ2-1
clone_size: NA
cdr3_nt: TGTGCCATCAGGGCCCCGGGGAGTGAGCAGTTCTTC
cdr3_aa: CAIRAPGSEQFF

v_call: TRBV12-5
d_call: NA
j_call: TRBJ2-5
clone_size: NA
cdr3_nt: TGTGCTAGTGGTTTGGAACTCGTCCCCCAGTACTTC
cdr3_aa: CASGLELVPQYF

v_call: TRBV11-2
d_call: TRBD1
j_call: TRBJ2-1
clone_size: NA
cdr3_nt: TGTGCCAGCAGCTTACGACAGGGGTGGAATGAGCAGTTCTTC
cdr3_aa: CASSLRQGWNEQFF